A selection of T cell receptor beta chains follows, all from one sample in a study of T cells after yellow fever vaccination. Each CDR3 protein is one row after TCRdb ran MiXCR on the 5' RACE reads. This table holds 450,000 to 600,000 distinct CDR3 sequences, roughly 14% found once. Sequences were derived from PBMCs, sampled on the day of the yellow fever booster vaccination. All receptors derive from a man younger than 40 who received the YFV17D yellow fever vaccine. Each CDR3 is given with its conserved first and last residue. D genes are given only for firm matches. Size values are once, few and many counts, or a class for expanded clones, and some rows have none.

d_gene: -
v_gene: TRBV30
j_gene: TRBJ1-2
abundance: many
CDR3aa: CAWSVQDYNYGYTF
CDR3nt: TGTGCCTGGAGTGTACAGGACTACAACTATGGCTACACCTTC

d_gene: -
v_gene: TRBV6-1
j_gene: TRBJ2-3
abundance: -
CDR3aa: CASRPNRADTQYF
CDR3nt: TGTGCCAGCAGGCCGAACAGGGCTGATACGCAGTATTTT

d_gene: TRBD1
v_gene: TRBV12-3/TRBV12-4
j_gene: TRBJ2-7
abundance: -
CDR3aa: CASSPRDRSSYEQYF
CDR3nt: TGTGCCAGCAGCCCTCGGGACAGATCCTCCTACGAGCAGTACTTC

d_gene: -
v_gene: TRBV2
j_gene: TRBJ2-7
abundance: few
CDR3aa: CASRQQGYEQYF
CDR3nt: TGTGCCAGCAGACAACAGGGATACGAGCAGTACTTC

d_gene: TRBD1
v_gene: TRBV15
j_gene: TRBJ2-2
abundance: few
CDR3aa: CATSRSGTANTGELFF
CDR3nt: TGTGCCACCAGCCGTTCCGGGACAGCCAACACCGGGGAGCTGTTTTTT

d_gene: -
v_gene: TRBV5-4
j_gene: TRBJ2-7
abundance: few
CDR3aa: CASSLAQDTYEQYF
CDR3nt: TGTGCCAGCAGCTTGGCGCAGGACACATACGAGCAGTACTTC

d_gene: -
v_gene: TRBV14
j_gene: TRBJ2-7
abundance: few
CDR3aa: CASSQDWGDSYRSYEQYF
CDR3nt: TGTGCCAGCAGCCAAGATTGGGGGGACAGCTATCGCTCCTACGAGCAGTACTTC

d_gene: -
v_gene: TRBV28
j_gene: TRBJ2-7
abundance: -
CDR3aa: CASRLGEYEQYF
CDR3nt: TGTGCCAGCAGATTGGGGGAATACGAGCAGTACTTC

d_gene: -
v_gene: TRBV20-1
j_gene: TRBJ2-2
abundance: few
CDR3aa: CSASPFSTGELFF
CDR3nt: TGCAGTGCTAGCCCCTTTAGCACCGGGGAGCTGTTTTTT

d_gene: -
v_gene: TRBV19
j_gene: TRBJ2-7
abundance: -
CDR3aa: CASSVDGPYEQYF
CDR3nt: TGTGCCAGTAGTGTGGATGGGCCCTACGAGCAGTACTTC

d_gene: -
v_gene: TRBV24-1
j_gene: TRBJ1-5
abundance: -
CDR3aa: CATSRAVIEVRPQHF
CDR3nt: TGTGCCACCAGTCGAGCGGTAATTGAAGTTCGGCCCCAGCATTTT

d_gene: -
v_gene: TRBV5-1
j_gene: TRBJ2-2
abundance: -
CDR3aa: CASSLAAPSGELFF
CDR3nt: TGCGCCAGCAGCTTGGCCGCTCCCTCCGGGGAGCTGTTTTTT

d_gene: -
v_gene: TRBV20-1
j_gene: TRBJ2-2
abundance: many
CDR3aa: CSAARGTNTGELFF
CDR3nt: TGCAGTGCTGCAAGGGGGACAAACACCGGGGAGCTGTTTTTT

d_gene: TRBD1
v_gene: TRBV29-1
j_gene: TRBJ2-7
abundance: few
CDR3aa: CSGTGASYEQYF
CDR3nt: TGCAGCGGGACAGGGGCGTCCTACGAGCAGTACTTC

d_gene: TRBD2
v_gene: TRBV6-1
j_gene: TRBJ2-1
abundance: -
CDR3aa: CASTVAGAPNEQFF
CDR3nt: TGTGCCAGCACCGTAGCGGGAGCCCCCAATGAGCAGTTCTTC

d_gene: -
v_gene: TRBV27
j_gene: TRBJ2-1
abundance: few
CDR3aa: CASKNPGNEQFF
CDR3nt: TGTGCCAGCAAAAACCCTGGGAATGAGCAGTTCTTC

d_gene: TRBD1
v_gene: TRBV29-1
j_gene: TRBJ2-5
abundance: many
CDR3aa: CRNCGQGCEETQYF
CDR3nt: TGCAGGAACTGTGGACAGGGCTGTGAGGAGACCCAGTACTTC

d_gene: TRBD1
v_gene: TRBV15
j_gene: TRBJ1-4
abundance: -
CDR3aa: CATSRGFAGGNEKLFF
CDR3nt: TGTGCCACCAGCAGAGGGTTTGCAGGGGGAAATGAAAAACTGTTTTTT

d_gene: -
v_gene: TRBV5-1
j_gene: TRBJ2-7
abundance: -
CDR3aa: CASSLVVGGGAYEQYF
CDR3nt: TGCGCCAGCAGCTTGGTAGTAGGCGGGGGCGCCTACGAGCAGTACTTC

d_gene: -
v_gene: TRBV5-1
j_gene: TRBJ1-3
abundance: -
CDR3aa: CASSLGSNSGNTIYF
CDR3nt: TGCGCCAGCAGCTTGGGATCCAACTCTGGAAACACCATATATTTT

d_gene: -
v_gene: TRBV28
j_gene: TRBJ1-5
abundance: few
CDR3aa: CASRSPDSGNQPQHF
CDR3nt: TGTGCCAGCAGGTCACCGGACAGCGGCAATCAGCCCCAGCATTTT

d_gene: TRBD1
v_gene: TRBV2
j_gene: TRBJ2-5
abundance: -
CDR3aa: CASRVTGGSQETQYF
CDR3nt: TGTGCCAGTCGTGTGACAGGGGGCAGCCAAGAGACCCAGTACTTC

d_gene: TRBD2
v_gene: TRBV7-2
j_gene: TRBJ2-3
abundance: -
CDR3aa: CASSARGSGGDTQYF
CDR3nt: TGTGCCAGCAGCGCCCGGGGAAGCGGGGGAGATACGCAGTATTTT

d_gene: -
v_gene: TRBV7-2
j_gene: TRBJ2-7
abundance: -
CDR3aa: CASSSSRLYEQYF
CDR3nt: TGTGCCAGCAGCTCCTCCCGGCTCTACGAGCAGTACTTC

d_gene: TRBD2
v_gene: TRBV20-1
j_gene: TRBJ2-7
abundance: -
CDR3aa: CSAREPAGGTYEQYF
CDR3nt: TGCAGTGCACGCGAACCAGCGGGAGGTACCTACGAGCAGTACTTC

d_gene: -
v_gene: TRBV5-1
j_gene: TRBJ2-1
abundance: many
CDR3aa: CASSLGRGEQFF
CDR3nt: TGTGCCAGCAGCTTGGGCCGGGGTGAGCAGTTCTTC

d_gene: -
v_gene: TRBV24-1
j_gene: TRBJ2-1
abundance: many
CDR3aa: CATSEANYNEQFF
CDR3nt: TGTGCCACCAGTGAAGCTAACTACAATGAGCAGTTCTTC

d_gene: TRBD2
v_gene: TRBV6-2/TRBV6-3
j_gene: TRBJ2-4
abundance: few
CDR3aa: CASNFGGAKNIQYF
CDR3nt: TGTGCCAGCAACTTCGGGGGGGCCAAAAACATTCAGTACTTC

d_gene: -
v_gene: TRBV20-1
j_gene: TRBJ2-5
abundance: few
CDR3aa: CSAGDIGGETQYF
CDR3nt: TGCAGTGCGGGGGACATAGGAGGGGAGACCCAGTACTTC